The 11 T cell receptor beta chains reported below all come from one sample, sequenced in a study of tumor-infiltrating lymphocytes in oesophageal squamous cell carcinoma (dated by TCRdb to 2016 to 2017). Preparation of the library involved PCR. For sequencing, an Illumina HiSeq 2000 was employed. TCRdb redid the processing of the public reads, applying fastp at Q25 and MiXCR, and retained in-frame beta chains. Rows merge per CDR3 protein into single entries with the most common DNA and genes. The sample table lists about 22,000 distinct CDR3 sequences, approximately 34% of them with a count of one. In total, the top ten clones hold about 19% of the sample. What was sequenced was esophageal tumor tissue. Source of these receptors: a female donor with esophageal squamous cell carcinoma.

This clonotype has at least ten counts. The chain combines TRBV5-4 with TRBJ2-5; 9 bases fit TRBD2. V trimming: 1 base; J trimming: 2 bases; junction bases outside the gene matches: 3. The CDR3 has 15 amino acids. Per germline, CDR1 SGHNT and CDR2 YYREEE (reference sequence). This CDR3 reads CASSLRLAGQETQYF. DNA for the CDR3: TGTGCCAGCAGCTTGAGGCTAGCGGGACAAGAGACCCAGTACTTC.

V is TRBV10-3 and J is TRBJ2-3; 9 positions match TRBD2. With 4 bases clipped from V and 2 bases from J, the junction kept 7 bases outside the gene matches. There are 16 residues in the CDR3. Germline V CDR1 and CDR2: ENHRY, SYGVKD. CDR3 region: CAISGGAGGITDTQYF. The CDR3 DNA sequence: TGTGCCATCAGTGGGGGGGCGGGAGGGATCACAGATACGCAGTATTTT.

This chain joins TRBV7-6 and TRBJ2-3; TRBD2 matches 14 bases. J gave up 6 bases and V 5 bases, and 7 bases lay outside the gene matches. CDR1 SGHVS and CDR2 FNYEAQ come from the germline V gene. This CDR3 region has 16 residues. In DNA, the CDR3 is TGTGCCAGCAGCGAGACTAGCGGGGGGGCAGGGGATACGCAGTATTTT. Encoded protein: CASSETSGGAGDTQYF.

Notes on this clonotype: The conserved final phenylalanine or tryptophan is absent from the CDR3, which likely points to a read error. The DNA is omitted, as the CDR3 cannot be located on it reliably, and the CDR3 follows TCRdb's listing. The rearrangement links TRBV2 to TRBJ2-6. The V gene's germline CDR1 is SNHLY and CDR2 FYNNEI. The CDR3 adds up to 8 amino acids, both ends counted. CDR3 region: CASSEAVM.

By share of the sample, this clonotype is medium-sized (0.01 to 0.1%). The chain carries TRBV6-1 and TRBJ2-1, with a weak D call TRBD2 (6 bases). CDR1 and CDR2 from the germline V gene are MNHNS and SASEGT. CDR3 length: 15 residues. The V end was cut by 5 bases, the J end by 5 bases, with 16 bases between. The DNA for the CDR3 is TGTGCCAGCAGTTCACCGGGACTCCACGACAATGAGCAGTTCTTC. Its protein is CASSSPGLHDNEQFF.

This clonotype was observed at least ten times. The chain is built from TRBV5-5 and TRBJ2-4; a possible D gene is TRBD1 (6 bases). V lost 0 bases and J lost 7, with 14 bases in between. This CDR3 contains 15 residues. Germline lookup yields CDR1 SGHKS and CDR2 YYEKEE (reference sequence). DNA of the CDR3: TGTGCCAGCAGCTTGGAGGGGACACGAAAGAACATTCAGTACTTC. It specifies CASSLEGTRKNIQYF. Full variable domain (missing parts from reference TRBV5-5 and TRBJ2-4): DAGVTQSPTHLIKTRGQQVTLRCSPISGHKSVSWYQQVLGQGPQFIFQYYEKEERGRGNFPDRFSARQFPNYSSELNVNALLLGDSALYLCASSLEGTRKNIQYFGAGTRLSVL.

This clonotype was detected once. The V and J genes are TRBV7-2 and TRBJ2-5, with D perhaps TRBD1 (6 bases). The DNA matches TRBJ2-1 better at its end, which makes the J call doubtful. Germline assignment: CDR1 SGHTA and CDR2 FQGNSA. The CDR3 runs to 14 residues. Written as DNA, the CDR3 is TGTGCCAGCAAGCTTCTGGGGCAGGGGAATGAGCAGTTCTTC. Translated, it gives CASKLLGQGNEQFF.

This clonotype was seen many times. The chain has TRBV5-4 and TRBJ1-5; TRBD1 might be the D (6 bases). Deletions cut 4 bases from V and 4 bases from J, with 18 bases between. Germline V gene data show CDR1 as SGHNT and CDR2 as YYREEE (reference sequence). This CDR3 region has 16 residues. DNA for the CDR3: TGTGCCAGCAGCCGGGGGGGGCCAGGGCTTAATCAGCCCCAGCATTTT. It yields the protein CASSRGGPGLNQPQHF.

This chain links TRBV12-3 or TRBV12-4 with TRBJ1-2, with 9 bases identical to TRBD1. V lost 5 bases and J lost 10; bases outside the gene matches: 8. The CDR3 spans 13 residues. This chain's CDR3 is CASSLTGGRAYTF. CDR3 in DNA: TGTGCCAGCAGTCTGACAGGGGGTAGAGCCTACACCTTC.

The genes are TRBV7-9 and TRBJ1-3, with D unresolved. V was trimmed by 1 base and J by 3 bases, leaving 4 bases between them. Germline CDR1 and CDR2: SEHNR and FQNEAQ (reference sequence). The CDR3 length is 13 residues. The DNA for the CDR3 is TGTGCCAGCAGCTTAGGGTTTGGAAACACCATATATTTT. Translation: CASSLGFGNTIYF.

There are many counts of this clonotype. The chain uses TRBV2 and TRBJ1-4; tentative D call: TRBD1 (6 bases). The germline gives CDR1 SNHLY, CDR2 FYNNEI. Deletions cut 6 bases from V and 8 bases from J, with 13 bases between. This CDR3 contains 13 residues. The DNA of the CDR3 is TGTGCCAGCAGGGACAGCAGCCTGGAAAAACTGTTTTTT. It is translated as CASRDSSLEKLFF. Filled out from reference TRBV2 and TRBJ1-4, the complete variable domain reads EPEVTQTPSHQVTQMGQEVILRCVPISNHLYFYWYRQILGQKVEFLVSFYNNEISEKSEIFDDQFSVERPDGSNFTLKIRSTKLEDSAMYFCASRDSSLEKLFFGSGTQLSVL.